This T cell receptor (beta chain) emerged from a study of T cell responses to AZD1222 COVID-19 vaccine. General study results and limits: Following two doses of AZD1222, Spike-specific TCR breadth and depth rose. No day 14 peak samples; only post-peak repertoires were characterized. The study identified only five to seven AZD1222 recipients as seropositive at baseline.

CDR1 and CDR2 from the germline V gene are SGHRS and YFSETQ. J was trimmed by 6 bases and V by 5 bases; bases with no gene match: 15. CDR3 length: 16 amino acids. Produced via immunoSEQ multiplex PCR; TCRdb's table is partial and in-frame only. This repertoire shows some 47,000 clones, about nine tenths found once; its top ten account for under 3.5%. Turning to this clone: Its cognate antigen is unknown.

The sequence was obtained from an adult who received the AZD1222 COVID-19 vaccine. This chain connects TRBV5-1 to TRBJ2-7, with 9 nucleotides matching TRBD1. Source: peripheral blood, taken 28 days after the second AZD1222 dose. CDR3 region: CASSDFLGQGVAEQYF. CDR3 DNA sequence: TGCGCCAGCAGTGACTTTTTGGGACAGGGAGTTGCCGAGCAGTACTTC.